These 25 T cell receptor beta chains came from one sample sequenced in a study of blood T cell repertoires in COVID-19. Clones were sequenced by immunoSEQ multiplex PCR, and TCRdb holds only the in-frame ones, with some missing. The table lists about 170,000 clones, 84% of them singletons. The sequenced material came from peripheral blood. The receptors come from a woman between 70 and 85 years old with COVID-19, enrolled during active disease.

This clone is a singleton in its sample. In DNA form, the CDR3 reads TGTGCCATCAGTGAGTCCCCGACAGGAGACTCCTACGAGCAGTACGTC. This translates into CAISESPTGDSYEQYV. The rearrangement links TRBV10-3 to TRBJ2-7, with a weak D call TRBD1 (6 bases). This CDR3 is 16 amino acids long. The germline gives CDR1 ENHRY, CDR2 SYGVKD. Trimming stripped 0 bases from V and 0 bases from J, with 12 bases between.

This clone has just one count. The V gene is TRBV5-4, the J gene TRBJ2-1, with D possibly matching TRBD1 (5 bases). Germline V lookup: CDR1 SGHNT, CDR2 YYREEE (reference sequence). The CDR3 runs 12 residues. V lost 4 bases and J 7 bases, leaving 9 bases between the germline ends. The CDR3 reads CASSPQGNEQFF. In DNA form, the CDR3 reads TGTGCCAGCAGCCCCCAGGGAAATGAGCAGTTCTTC.

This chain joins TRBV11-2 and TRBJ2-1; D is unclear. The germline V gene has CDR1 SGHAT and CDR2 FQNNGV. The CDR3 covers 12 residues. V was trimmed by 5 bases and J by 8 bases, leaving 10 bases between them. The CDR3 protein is CASSPFGDEQFF. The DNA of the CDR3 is TGTGCCAGCAGCCCCTTTGGAGATGAGCAGTTCTTC. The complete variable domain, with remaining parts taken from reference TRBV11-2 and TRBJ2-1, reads EAGVAQSPRYKIIEKRQSVAFWCNPISGHATLYWYQQILGQGPKLLIQFQNNGVVDDSQLPKDRFSAERLKGVDSTLKIQPAKLEDSAVYLCASSPFGDEQFFGPGTRLTVL.

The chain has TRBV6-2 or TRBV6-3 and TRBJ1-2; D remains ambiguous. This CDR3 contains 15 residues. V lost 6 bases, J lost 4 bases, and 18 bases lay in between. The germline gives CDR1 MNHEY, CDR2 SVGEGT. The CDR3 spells CASSPARRPSYGYTF. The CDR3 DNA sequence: TGTGCCAGCAGCCCGGCTAGGCGACCAAGCTATGGCTACACCTTC.

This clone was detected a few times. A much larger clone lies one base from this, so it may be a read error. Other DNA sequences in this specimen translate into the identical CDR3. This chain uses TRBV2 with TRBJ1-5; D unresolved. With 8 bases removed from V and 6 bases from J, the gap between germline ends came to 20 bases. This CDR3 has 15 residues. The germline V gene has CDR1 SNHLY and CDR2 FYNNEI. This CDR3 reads CASCYAARPGQPQHF. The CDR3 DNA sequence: TGTGCCAGCTGTTACGCGGCACGACCCGGTCAGCCCCAGCATTTT.

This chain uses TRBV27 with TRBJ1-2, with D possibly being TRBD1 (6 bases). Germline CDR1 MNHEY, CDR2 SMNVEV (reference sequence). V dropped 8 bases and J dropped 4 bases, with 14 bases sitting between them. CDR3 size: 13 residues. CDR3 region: CASSSGVGYGYTF. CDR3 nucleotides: TGTGCCAGCTCCTCAGGGGTCGGCTATGGCTACACCTTC.

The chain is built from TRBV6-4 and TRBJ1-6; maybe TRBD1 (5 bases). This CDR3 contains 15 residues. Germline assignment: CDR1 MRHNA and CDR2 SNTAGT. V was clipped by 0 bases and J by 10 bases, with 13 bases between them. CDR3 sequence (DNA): TGTGCCAGCAGTGACTCTCCACTACCAGGGTCACCCCTCCACTTT. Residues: CASSDSPLPGSPLHF.

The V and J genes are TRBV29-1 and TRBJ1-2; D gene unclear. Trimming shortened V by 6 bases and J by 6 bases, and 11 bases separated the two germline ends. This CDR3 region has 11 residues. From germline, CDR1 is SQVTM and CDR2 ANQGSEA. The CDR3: CSVGATDGYTF. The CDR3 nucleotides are TGCAGCGTCGGAGCAACTGATGGCTACACCTTC.

Here the CDR3 DNA reads TGTGCCAGCAGTCCAGGGAATGCTAACTATGGCTACACCTTC. Amino acid sequence: CASSPGNANYGYTF. The chain combines TRBV6-1 with TRBJ1-2; tentative D call: TRBD1 (5 bases). The germline V gene has CDR1 MNHNS and CDR2 SASEGT. The CDR3 has 14 amino acids. Trimming stripped 5 bases from V and 0 bases from J, with 10 bases between.

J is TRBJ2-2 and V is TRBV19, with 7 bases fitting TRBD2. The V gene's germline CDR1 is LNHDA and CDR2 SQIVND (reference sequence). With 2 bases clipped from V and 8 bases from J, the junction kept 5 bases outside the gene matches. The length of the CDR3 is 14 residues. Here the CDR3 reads CASSIYLAAGELFF. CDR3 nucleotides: TGTGCCAGTAGTATATACCTAGCGGCAGGGGAGCTGTTTTTT.

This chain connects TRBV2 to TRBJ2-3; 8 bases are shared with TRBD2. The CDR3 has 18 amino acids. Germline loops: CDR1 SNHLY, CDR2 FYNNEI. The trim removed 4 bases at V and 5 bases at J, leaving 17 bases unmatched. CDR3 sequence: CASSADPPGLGGRDTQYF. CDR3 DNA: TGTGCCAGCAGTGCCGATCCTCCGGGACTAGGGGGTAGAGATACGCAGTATTTT.

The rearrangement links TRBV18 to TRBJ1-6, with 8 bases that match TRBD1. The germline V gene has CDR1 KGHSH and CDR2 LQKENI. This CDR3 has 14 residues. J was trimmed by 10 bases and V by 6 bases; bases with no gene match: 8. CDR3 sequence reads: CASSVDRGGSPLHF. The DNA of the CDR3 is TGTGCCAGCTCCGTAGACAGGGGAGGATCACCCCTCCACTTT.

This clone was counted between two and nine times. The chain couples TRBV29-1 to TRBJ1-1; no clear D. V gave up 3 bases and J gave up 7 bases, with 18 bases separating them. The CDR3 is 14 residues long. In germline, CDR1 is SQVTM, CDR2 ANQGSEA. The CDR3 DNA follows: TGCAGCGTTGAGATAGGAGGGCGTTCCAGTGAAGCTTTCTTT. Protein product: CSVEIGGRSSEAFF.

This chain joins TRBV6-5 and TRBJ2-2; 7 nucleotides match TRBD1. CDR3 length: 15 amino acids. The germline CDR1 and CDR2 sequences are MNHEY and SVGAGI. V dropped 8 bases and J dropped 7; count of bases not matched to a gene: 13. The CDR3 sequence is CASGLLLQGDGELFF. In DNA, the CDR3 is TGTGCCAGCGGGCTATTACTTCAGGGGGACGGGGAGCTGTTTTTT.

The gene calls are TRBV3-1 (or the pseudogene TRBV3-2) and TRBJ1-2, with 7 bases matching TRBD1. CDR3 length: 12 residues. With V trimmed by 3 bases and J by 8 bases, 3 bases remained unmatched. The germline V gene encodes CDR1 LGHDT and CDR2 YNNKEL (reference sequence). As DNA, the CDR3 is TGTGCCAGCAGCCAGGGACAGCGGGGCTACACCTTC. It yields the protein CASSQGQRGYTF.

Written as DNA, the CDR3 is TGCGCCAGCAGCAGCATGGACAGGGGCGAAGAGACCCAGTACTTC. This encodes CASSSMDRGEETQYF. The rearrangement links TRBV5-1 to TRBJ2-5; 9 nucleotides align to TRBD1. Germline CDR1 reads SGHRS; CDR2 reads YFSETQ. The CDR3 has 15 residues. The V gene end was trimmed by 4 bases and the J gene end by 3 bases; junction bases not matched to a gene: 7.

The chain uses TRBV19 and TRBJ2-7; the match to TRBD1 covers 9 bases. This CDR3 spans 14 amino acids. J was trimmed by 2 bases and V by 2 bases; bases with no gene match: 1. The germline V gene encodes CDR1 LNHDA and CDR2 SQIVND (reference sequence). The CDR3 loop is CASSIRTGAYEQYV. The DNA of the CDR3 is TGTGCCAGTAGTATAAGGACAGGGGCCTACGAGCAGTACGTC.

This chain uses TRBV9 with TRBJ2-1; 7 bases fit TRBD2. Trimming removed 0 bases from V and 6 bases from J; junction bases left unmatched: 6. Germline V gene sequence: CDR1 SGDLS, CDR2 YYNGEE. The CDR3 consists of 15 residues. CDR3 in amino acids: CASSVVPAGINEQFF. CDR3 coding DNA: TGTGCCAGCAGCGTAGTTCCAGCGGGGATCAATGAGCAGTTCTTC.

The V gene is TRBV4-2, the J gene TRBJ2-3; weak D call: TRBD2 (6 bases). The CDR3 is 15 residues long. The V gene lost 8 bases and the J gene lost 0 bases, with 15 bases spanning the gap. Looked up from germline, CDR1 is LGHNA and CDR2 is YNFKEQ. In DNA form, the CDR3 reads TGTGCCAGCGCAGCGGCAAGCGGGAGCACAGATACGCAGTATTTT. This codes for CASAAASGSTDTQYF.

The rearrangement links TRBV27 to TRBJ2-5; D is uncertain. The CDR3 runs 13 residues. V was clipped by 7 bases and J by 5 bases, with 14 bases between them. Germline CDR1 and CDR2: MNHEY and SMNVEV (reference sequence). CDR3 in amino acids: CASISNSPETQYF. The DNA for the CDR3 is TGTGCCAGCATCTCGAACTCTCCCGAGACCCAGTACTTC.

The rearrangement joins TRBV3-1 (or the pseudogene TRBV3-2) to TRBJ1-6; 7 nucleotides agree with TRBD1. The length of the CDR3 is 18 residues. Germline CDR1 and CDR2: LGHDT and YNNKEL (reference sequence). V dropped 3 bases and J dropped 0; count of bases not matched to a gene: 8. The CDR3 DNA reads TGTGCCAGCAGCCATTGGCGGACAGGTTCCTCCTATAATTCACCCCTCCACTTT. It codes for CASSHWRTGSSYNSPLHF.

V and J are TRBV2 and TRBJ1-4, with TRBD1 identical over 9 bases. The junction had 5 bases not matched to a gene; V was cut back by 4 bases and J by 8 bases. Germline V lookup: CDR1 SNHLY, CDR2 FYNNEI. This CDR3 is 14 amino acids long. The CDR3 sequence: CASSVNRGQEKLFF. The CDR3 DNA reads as TGTGCCAGCAGTGTAAACAGGGGGCAAGAAAAACTGTTTTTT.

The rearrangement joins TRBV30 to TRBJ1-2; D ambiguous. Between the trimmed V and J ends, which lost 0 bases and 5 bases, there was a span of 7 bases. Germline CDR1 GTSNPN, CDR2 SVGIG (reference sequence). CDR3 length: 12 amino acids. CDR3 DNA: TGTGCCTGGAGTGTCTCAGGTTATGGCTACACCTTC. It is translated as CAWSVSGYGYTF. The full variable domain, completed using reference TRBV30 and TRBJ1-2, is SQTIHQWPATLVQPVGSPLSLECTVEGTSNPNLYWYRQAAGRGLQLLFYSVGIGQISSEVPQNLSASRPQDRQFILSSKKLLLSDSGFYLCAWSVSGYGYTFGSGTRLTVV.

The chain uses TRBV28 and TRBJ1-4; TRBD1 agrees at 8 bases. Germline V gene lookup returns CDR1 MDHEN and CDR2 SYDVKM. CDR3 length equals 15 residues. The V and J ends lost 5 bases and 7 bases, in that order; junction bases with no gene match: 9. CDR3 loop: CASSGGQGVGEKLFF. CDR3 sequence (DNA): TGTGCCAGCAGTGGAGGACAGGGAGTCGGTGAAAAACTGTTTTTT.

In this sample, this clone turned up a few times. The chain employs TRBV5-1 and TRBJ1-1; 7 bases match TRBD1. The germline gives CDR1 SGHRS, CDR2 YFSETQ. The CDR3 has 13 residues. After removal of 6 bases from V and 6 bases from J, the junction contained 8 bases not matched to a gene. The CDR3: CASNYRGESEAFF. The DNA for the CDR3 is TGCGCCAGCAACTACAGGGGAGAGTCTGAAGCTTTCTTT.